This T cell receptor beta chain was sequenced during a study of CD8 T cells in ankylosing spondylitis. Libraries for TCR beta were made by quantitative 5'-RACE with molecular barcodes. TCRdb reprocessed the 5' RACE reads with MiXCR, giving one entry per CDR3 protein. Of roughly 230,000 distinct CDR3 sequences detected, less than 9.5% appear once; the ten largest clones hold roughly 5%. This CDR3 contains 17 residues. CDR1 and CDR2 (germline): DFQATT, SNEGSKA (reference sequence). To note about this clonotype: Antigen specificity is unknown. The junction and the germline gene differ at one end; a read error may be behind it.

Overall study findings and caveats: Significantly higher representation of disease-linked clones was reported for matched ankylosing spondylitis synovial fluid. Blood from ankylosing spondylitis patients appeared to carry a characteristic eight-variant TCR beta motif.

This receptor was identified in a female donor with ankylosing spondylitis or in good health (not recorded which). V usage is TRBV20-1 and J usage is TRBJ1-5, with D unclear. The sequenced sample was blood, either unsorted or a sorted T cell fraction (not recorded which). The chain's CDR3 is CCARASAGRRSNQPQHF. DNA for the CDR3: TGCTGTGCTAGAGCCTCCGCCGGGAGACGTAGCAATCAGCCCCAGCATTTT.